The clone carrying this T cell receptor (beta chain) was recorded a few times. Its antigen is unidentified. Sample barcodes were added at both library ends during cDNA synthesis. Original data processing: Per-library CDR3 reads ranged about 2.2 to 4 million; clonotypes, ~85,000 to ~500,000. TCRdb itself ran the 5' RACE reads through MiXCR, one entry per CDR3 protein. TCRdb, rather than the study authors, made the V and J calls. The data contain 350,000 to 400,000 distinct CDR3 sequences, under 30% of them singletons. This specimen comes from a study of identical twins' blood T cells. Study-level findings and limits: Each donor's most abundant TCRbeta clonotypes shared more CDR3 sequences with her twin than unrelated donors.

The ends lost 4 bases at V and 2 bases at J; junction bases unmatched: 10. In germline, CDR1 is SGHRS, CDR2 YFSETQ. CDR3 length equals 16 residues. The clonotype originates from a woman between 18 and 50 years old in good health. The sample was PBMCs. The V gene is TRBV5-1, the J gene TRBJ1-1; 8 nucleotides agree with TRBD1. The CDR3 nucleotides are TGCGCCAGCAGCCCGGGTGGTTCAGGGGGCAACACTGAAGCTTTCTTT. Residues: CASSPGGSGGNTEAFF.